A single sample is the source of the 5 T cell receptor beta chains below, sequenced in a study of response to subunit inactivated influenza vaccine. TCRdb independently ran MiXCR on the RT-PCR reads; one entry per CDR3 protein. The sample consists of 860,000 or so distinct CDR3 sequences, 21% of them appearing once. Sequenced material: PBMCs from blood, taken about 5 days after vaccination. These receptors were collected from a man in his fifties or sixties who received an inactivated influenza vaccine.

The gene calls are TRBV7-9 and TRBJ2-3; possible D gene TRBD2, 7 bases. In germline, CDR1 is SEHNR, CDR2 FQNEAQ (reference sequence). V lost 4 bases to trimming and J lost 0 bases, with 14 bases between them. The CDR3 is made up of 16 amino acids. The CDR3 sequence is CASSSSGGLSTDTQYF. The CDR3 DNA is TGTGCCAGCAGCTCCTCCGGGGGGCTGAGCACAGATACGCAGTATTTT.

In its sample, this clonotype was seen many times. At one end, the junction sequence differs from germline, possibly due to a read error. The chain uses TRBV7-2 and TRBJ2-1, with 9 bases aligning to TRBD2. CDR3 length: 12 residues. Germline assignment: CDR1 SGHTA and CDR2 FQGNSA. The CDR3 DNA follows: TGTGCCAGCACATTCGCGGGAGGGCCGCGAAACTTC. Amino acids: CASTFAGGPRNF.

The chain couples TRBV14 to TRBJ2-1; D may be TRBD1 (6 bases). CDR1 SGHDN and CDR2 FVKESK come from the germline V gene. V shed 4 bases and J shed 9 bases, with 10 bases lying between them. The CDR3 contains 12 residues. This CDR3 is CASSPQGPEQFF. In nucleotides, the CDR3 is TGTGCCAGCAGCCCCCAGGGGCCTGAGCAGTTCTTC.

The chain couples TRBV28 to TRBJ2-1, with a possible D match to TRBD2 (5 bases). V gave up 3 bases and J gave up 1 base, with 10 bases separating them. The CDR3 runs to 15 residues. The germline V gene has CDR1 MDHEN and CDR2 SYDVKM. In DNA form, the CDR3 reads TGTGCCAGCAGTTTTTTCGGGAATTCCTACAATGAGCAGTTCTTC. This translates into CASSFFGNSYNEQFF.

This clonotype was detected only a few times. The chain combines TRBV20-1 with TRBJ2-5; maybe TRBD1 (6 bases). V lost 2 bases to trimming and J lost 2 bases, with 18 bases between them. In germline, CDR1 is DFQATT, CDR2 SNEGSKA (reference sequence). The CDR3 consists of 16 residues. In nucleotides, the CDR3 is TGCAGTGCTAGAAATATTAAGGGACACGATCAAGAGACCCAGTACTTC. Protein product: CSARNIKGHDQETQYF.